This T cell receptor (beta chain) was sequenced during a study of radiotherapy plus CTLA-4 blockade in lung cancer. Study-wide background: Objective responses were recorded in 15% to 20% of patients, with disease control recorded in 25% to 40%. General study findings and limits: Early clone dynamics of blood T cells, plus interferon-beta, reportedly predicted response best. Subsequent to radiotherapy plus ipilimumab, tumor-derived TCR clones underwent expansion in blood.

The protocol was immunoSEQ multiplex PCR, while the TCRdb copy is restricted to in-frame clones and leaves out a portion. The top ten hold roughly 4.9% of the sample, which has 75,000 to 100,000 clones, roughly 88% seen once. Concerning this clone itself: Its antigen is unidentified.

V gave up 1 base and J gave up 8 bases, with 18 bases separating them. Germline V gives CDR1 SGHRS, CDR2 YFSETQ. The CDR3 is 15 residues long. Alongside CTLA-4 blockade with ipilimumab, patients with chemo-refractory metastatic non-small-cell lung cancer received focal radiation. The V and J genes are TRBV5-1 and TRBJ1-1, with D possibly matching TRBD1 (5 bases). Material: peripheral blood, obtained from a patient treated with radiotherapy plus ipilimumab. The TCR originated in a human donor with non-small cell lung cancer that progressed on radiotherapy plus ipilimumab. The CDR3 sequence: CASSLHPVGQGEAFF. As DNA, the CDR3 is TGCGCCAGCAGCTTGCATCCAGTGGGGCAGGGAGAAGCTTTCTTT.